This T cell receptor (beta chain) is drawn from a study of blood T cell repertoires in COVID-19 (dated by TCRdb to 2018 to 2020). A note on the overall study: Collaborator samples came from the United States, Italy and Spain and covered acute and convalescent phases of COVID-19. The prospective study material was composed of cDNA or gDNA derived from T cells, B-cell-depleted T cells, or PBMCs. Deeply sampled blood TCRbeta repertoires from subjects exposed to, actively infected with, or recovered from COVID-19 were included in the dataset. The repertoires were released in a freely available public database intended as a resource for research on the immune response to SARS-CoV-2. Samples were obtained from the ongoing ImmuneRACE study (first 160 participants) and from approximately 1,200 subjects provided by 6 global collaborators. A de-identified subject ID, COVID-19 status, age in years and sex were almost always included in the sample metadata. Where available, HLA class I and class II types were taken from metadata supplied by the sample provider and were not determined by assay-based typing.

Remarks on this clone: Its specific antigen is unknown. The input lacks base qualities; no much larger clone sits a single base away.

Participants in the prospective study were aged about 18 to 90 years, lived in under 30 United States geographic areas, and enrolled through a virtual design. To assign participants to cohorts, the prospective study relied on clinical history that participants themselves reported in a screening survey and a study questionnaire. Each participant in the prospective study had whole blood, serum and a nasopharyngeal or oropharyngeal swab collected by mobile phlebotomists. Participants in the prospective study had the option to provide additional blood draws and questionnaires over a roughly two-month period. Prospective study blood samples were shipped either frozen or at room temperature before DNA extraction. The CDR3 runs 11 amino acids, cysteine and phenylalanine included. The retained sequence is limited to the CDR3, 33 bases, with the frame set at the first base. The V and J ends are trimmed by 4 bases and 7 bases, leaving 5 bases between them. The germline V gene provides CDR1 SGHAT and CDR2 FQNNGV.

TCRbeta CDR3 regions were amplified from genomic DNA using the immunoSEQ Assay, a bias-controlled multiplex PCR. As for how the authors treated the data: Nucleated cell counts per sample were estimated from amplification of reference gene primers within the assay. To quantify the absolute abundance of each unique TCRbeta CDR3 rearrangement, sequence reads were collapsed and filtered. For each sample, productive Simpson clonality was calculated as the square root of Simpson's diversity index over productive rearrangements. TCRdb carries this immuneACCESS record with in-frame sequences only. Its versions omit some clonotypes, under half of them owing to an unresolved V gene in the studies checked, with the rest unexplained. That table furnishes V, J and clone size, whereas the DNA furnished D and trimming. The table for this sample lists a few hundred thousand clones; 70% to 90% of them were counted only once. The top ten hold 3.8% of the sample.

General findings and caveats noted by the study authors: How much clinical and demographic metadata was included differed by source and by participant, and the metadata was provided uncurated.

The clonotype was recovered from a woman between 40 and 50 years old with acute COVID-19. The chain joins TRBV11-2 to TRBJ2-1; no D gene can be assigned with confidence. The sequenced sample was PBMCs or T cells enriched from blood (not recorded which). At the DNA level, the sequence is TGTGCCAGCAGCTCCCTTAATGAGCAGTTCTTC. It codes for CASSSLNEQFF.